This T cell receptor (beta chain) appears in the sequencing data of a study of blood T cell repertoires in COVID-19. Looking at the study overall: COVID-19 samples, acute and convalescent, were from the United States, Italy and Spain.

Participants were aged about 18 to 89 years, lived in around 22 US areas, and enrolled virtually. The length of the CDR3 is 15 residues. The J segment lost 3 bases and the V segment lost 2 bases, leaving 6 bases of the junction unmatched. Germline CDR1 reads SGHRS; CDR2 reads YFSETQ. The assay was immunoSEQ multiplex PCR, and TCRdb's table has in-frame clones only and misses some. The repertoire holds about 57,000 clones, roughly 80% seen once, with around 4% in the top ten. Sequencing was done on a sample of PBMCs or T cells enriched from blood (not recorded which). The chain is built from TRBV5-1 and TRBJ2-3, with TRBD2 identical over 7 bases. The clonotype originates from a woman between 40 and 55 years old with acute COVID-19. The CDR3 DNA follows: TGCGCCAGCAGCTTAAGCGGGAAAGGGACAGATACGCAGTATTTT. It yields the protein CASSLSGKGTDTQYF.